A selection of T cell receptor beta chains follows, all from one sample in a study of vaccination and CD4 T cells after COVID-19. These receptors lack a known antigen. A single record per CDR3 protein comes from TCRdb applying MiXCR to the PCR reads. The table includes 15,000 to 20,000 distinct CDR3 sequences, roughly 60% detected once. Material: CD4+ T cells from blood, cultured in vitro. The source is a human donor who had recovered from COVID-19. Both conserved end residues are part of each CDR3. A D gene is named only where the DNA matches it firmly. Size values are once, few and many counts, or a class for expanded clones, and some rows have none.

size,V,J,D,CDR3,DNA
.,TRBV5-4,TRBJ2-3,.,CASSHAGPRGTDTQYF,TGTGCCAGCAGCCATGCTGGGCCCAGGGGCACAGATACGCAGTATTTT
.,TRBV7-3,TRBJ2-2,.,CASSLLVDPGELFF,TGTGCCAGCAGCCTTTTAGTAGACCCCGGGGAGCTGTTTTTT
few,TRBV20-1,TRBJ1-2,.,CSYFFRDTNNYGYTF,TGCAGTTATTTCTTCCGGGACACTAATAACTATGGCTACACCTTC
few,TRBV7-2,TRBJ2-5,TRBD2,CASSPASGQETQYF,TGTGCCAGCAGTCCTGCTAGCGGCCAAGAGACCCAGTACTTC
few,TRBV20-1,TRBJ1-5,TRBD1,CSAREIGTGGSPPQHF,TGCAGTGCTAGAGAGATAGGGACAGGGGGCTCACCTCCCCAGCATTTT
.,TRBV2,TRBJ1-1,.,CASSAGTREAFF,TGTGCCAGCAGTGCCGGGACAAGAGAAGCTTTCTTT
.,TRBV19,TRBJ1-2,.,CASSIRRGGAGYTF,TGTGCCAGTAGTATTAGGAGGGGTGGGGCTGGCTACACCTTC
.,TRBV2,TRBJ2-5,.,CASSDTRGQETQYF,TGTGCCAGCAGTGACACAAGGGGACAAGAGACCCAGTACTTC
.,TRBV20-1,TRBJ2-5,TRBD2,CSAPAGGPGETQYF,TGCAGTGCTCCTGCGGGAGGCCCCGGGGAGACCCAGTACTTC
.,TRBV20-1,TRBJ1-1,TRBD1,CSALGQPRTEAFF,TGCAGTGCTTTGGGACAGCCGAGGACTGAAGCTTTCTTT
few,TRBV7-2,TRBJ1-1,.,CASSLYQNTEAFF,TGTGCCAGCAGCCTGTATCAGAACACTGAAGCTTTCTTT
.,TRBV6-5,TRBJ1-2,TRBD1,CASSYSGAQGGGSVGGYTF,TGTGCCAGCAGTTACTCAGGGGCACAGGGGGGAGGCTCTGTGGGAGGCTACACCTTC
.,TRBV24-1,TRBJ2-1,TRBD2,CATSSGTASGTYNEQFF,TGTGCCACCTCCTCAGGGACGGCTAGCGGGACCTACAATGAGCAGTTCTTC
.,TRBV5-4,TRBJ2-3,TRBD2,CASSPSGADTQYF,TGTGCCAGCAGCCCTAGCGGGGCTGATACGCAGTATTTT
.,TRBV2,TRBJ2-5,.,CASSGQTQETQYF,TGTGCCAGCAGTGGACAGACCCAAGAGACCCAGTACTTC
.,TRBV19,TRBJ1-2,.,CASSIYPENYGYTF,TGTGCCAGTAGTATTTACCCGGAAAACTATGGCTACACCTTC
few,TRBV27,TRBJ2-7,TRBD2,CASSLVGAGTYEQYF,TGTGCCAGCAGTTTAGTGGGAGCGGGAACCTACGAGCAGTACTTC
.,TRBV6-1,TRBJ1-1,.,CASSVRNEGRDGFF,TGTGCCAGCAGTGTCAGAAACGAAGGGAGGGATGGTTTCTTT
.,TRBV7-9,TRBJ1-1,TRBD1,CASSLIWGQELTEAFF,TGTGCCAGCAGCTTAATATGGGGACAGGAATTAACTGAAGCTTTCTTT
few,TRBV2,TRBJ1-6,.,CASSVRNSPLHF,TGTGCCAGCAGTGTGCGGAATTCACCCCTCCACTTT
few,TRBV20-1,TRBJ2-5,.,CSAFPPLSGGSPQYF,TGCAGTGCCTTCCCACCCTTGTCTGGTGGGTCTCCCCAGTACTTC
few,TRBV7-9,TRBJ2-2,.,CASSTGANTGELFF,TGTGCCAGCAGCACGGGAGCGAACACCGGGGAGCTGTTTTTT
few,TRBV2,TRBJ1-1,.,CASALEGTLGAFF,TGTGCCAGCGCTCTAGAGGGAACGCTGGGGGCTTTCTTT
.,TRBV12-3/TRBV12-4,TRBJ1-2,.,CASSSSIDYYGYTF,.
.,TRBV6-4,TRBJ1-5,TRBD1,CASREDRLRYSNQPQHF,TGTGCCAGCAGAGAGGACAGGCTGAGATATAGCAATCAGCCCCAGCATTTT
.,TRBV6-5,TRBJ2-1,TRBD1,CASSYSQTGAHEQFF,TGTGCCAGCAGTTACTCCCAGACAGGGGCCCATGAGCAGTTCTTC
few,TRBV2,TRBJ2-6,.,CASTGRELRVSGANVLTF,TGTGCCAGCACCGGACGTGAACTTAGGGTCTCTGGGGCCAACGTCCTGACTTTC
.,TRBV15,TRBJ1-2,.,CATSRDSDRSSTF,TGTGCCACCAGCAGAGATTCTGACAGGAGCTCAACCTTC
few,TRBV4-3,TRBJ2-3,TRBD2,CASSQVLAGSFTDTQYF,TGCGCCAGCAGCCAAGTTCTAGCGGGCTCCTTCACAGATACGCAGTATTTT
.,TRBV15,TRBJ2-1,.,CATSGTKYNEQFF,TGTGCCACCTCCGGGACAAAGTACAATGAGCAGTTCTTC
once,TRBV5-8,TRBJ1-2,.,CASSLFRGAHGYTF,TGTGCCAGCAGCTTGTTTCGGGGGGCGCATGGCTACACCTTC
.,TRBV19,TRBJ1-6,.,CTSQGTYNSPLHF,TGTACCAGTCAGGGGACTTATAATTCACCCCTCCACTTT
.,TRBV7-2,TRBJ1-5,.,CASSLFWGNQPQHF,TGTGCCAGCAGCTTATTTTGGGGAAATCAGCCCCAGCATTTT
.,TRBV5-4,TRBJ2-7,.,CASSPSVGQDAYEQYF,TGTGCCAGCAGCCCCAGTGTCGGTCAGGATGCCTACGAGCAGTACTTC
.,TRBV6-1,TRBJ1-4,.,CASSHLGGKLFF,TGTGCCAGCAGTCATCTAGGGGGAAAACTGTTTTTT
.,TRBV5-1,TRBJ2-2,TRBD1,CASSESEQGYGELFF,TGCGCCAGCAGCGAGAGTGAACAGGGGTATGGGGAGCTGTTTTTT
.,TRBV12-3/TRBV12-4,TRBJ2-5,TRBD2,CASSGAGGLQETQYF,TGTGCCAGCAGTGGGGCGGGAGGACTCCAAGAGACCCAGTACTTC
once,TRBV20-1,TRBJ2-5,.,CSASYRVKETQYF,TGCAGTGCTAGTTACAGGGTCAAAGAGACCCAGTACTTC
.,TRBV15,TRBJ2-7,TRBD1,CATSSAGTGYEQYF,TGTGCCACCAGCAGCGCCGGGACAGGCTACGAGCAGTACTTC
.,TRBV10-3,TRBJ2-4,.,CAISESPNIQYF,TGTGCCATCAGTGAGTCCCCAAACATTCAGTACTTC
once,TRBV19,TRBJ1-2,.,CASRLIPNYDYTF,TGTGCCAGTAGGTTGATCCCTAACTATGACTACACCTTC
few,TRBV6-1,TRBJ2-2,TRBD2,CASRDGTSSRIGELFF,TGTGCCAGCAGGGACGGGACTAGTAGTCGTATCGGGGAGCTGTTTTTT
.,TRBV10-3,TRBJ2-6,.,CAIRDGTAGANVLTF,TGTGCCATCAGGGACGGGACGGCTGGGGCCAACGTCCTGACTTTC
.,TRBV15,TRBJ2-2,.,CATSRDLFDGELFF,TGTGCCACCAGCAGAGATCTCTTCGACGGGGAGCTGTTTTTT
.,TRBV7-3,TRBJ1-6,.,CASSLTVGNSPLHF,TGTGCCAGCAGCTTAACCGTGGGTAATTCACCCCTCCACTTT
once,TRBV5-4,TRBJ2-7,.,CASSLEAGGLEQYF,TGTGCCAGCAGCTTGGAGGCAGGGGGGCTGGAGCAGTACTTC
.,TRBV7-3,TRBJ2-2,TRBD2,CASSLKANAAGGLNTGELFF,TGTGCCAGCAGCTTAAAGGCTAACGCGGCGGGAGGCCTGAACACCGGGGAGCTGTTTTTT
.,TRBV11-2,TRBJ2-5,TRBD2,CASSPLTSGQETQYF,TGTGCCAGCAGCCCGCTGACTAGCGGCCAAGAGACCCAGTACTTC
.,TRBV7-2,TRBJ2-7,TRBD2,CASSQGLAGGLEQYF,TGTGCCAGCAGCCAAGGACTAGCGGGAGGCCTCGAGCAGTACTTC
few,TRBV20-1,TRBJ1-1,TRBD1,CSARDPGQGTFF,TGCAGTGCTAGAGACCCGGGACAGGGAACTTTCTTT
.,TRBV30,TRBJ1-5,.,CAWSYSNSQPQHF,TGTGCCTGGAGTTACTCTAATAGTCAGCCCCAGCATTTT
few,TRBV2,TRBJ1-2,.,CASTIGNYGYTF,TGTGCCAGCACGATAGGAAACTATGGCTACACCTTC
.,TRBV23-1,TRBJ1-1,TRBD1,CAASGQGLGAFF,TGCGCCGCCTCCGGACAGGGACTTGGGGCTTTCTTT